This paragraph reports one T cell receptor (beta chain). This clonotype has a count of ten or more. No antigen is known for it. Per-base quality was not reported, and no clone a single base away is much larger than it. Libraries came from multiplex PCR. These reads were obtained on an Illumina HiSeq 4000. TCR beta libraries were built with iRepertoire HTBI primers and Arm-PCR amplification of CDR3 regions. Before sequencing, the PCR products underwent gel purification. As for how the authors treated the data: Gene usage analysis of CDR3 amino acid clonotypes relied on the 60 or so TRBV and 14 TRBJ segments identified across samples. COPE and FqMerger were used to merge the filtered high-quality paired reads into contigs. Contigs were aligned with BLAST to IMGT TRBV, TRBD and TRBJ reference genes, and CDR3 was defined per IMGT. Clonotypes above 0.1% frequency were classified as highly expanded clones. Repertoire diversity was measured by Shannon entropy, and V-J evenness by the Gini coefficient. A clonotype found in more than one individual was treated as public. In-frame beta chains were kept once TCRdb had trimmed the public reads at Q25 with fastp and called clones with MiXCR. Every distinct CDR3 protein forms one entry, paired with its most common genes and DNA. The V and J calls shown here were made by TCRdb, not taken from the authors' results. This sample is represented by just over 600,000 distinct CDR3 sequences; approximately 15% of them were singletons. About 17% of the sample rests with the top ten.

The data derive from a study of regulatory T cells in long-lasting Graves disease (dated by TCRdb to the early 2020s). Regarding the study in general: Patients with newly diagnosed Graves' disease had been on antithyroid drugs for under 3 months. Peripheral blood TCR sequencing and RNA sequencing compared persistent Graves' disease patients with newly diagnosed Graves' disease patients. The study was conducted in China and was registered as a clinical trial. A total of roughly 35 samples were covered by TCR sequencing, comprising approximately 13 persistent and approximately 20 newly diagnosed Graves' disease patients. Overall results and qualifications from the work: Patients with persistent disease shared more public clonotypes (around 3,000) than newly diagnosed patients did (966). Compared with newly diagnosed patients, patients with persistent Graves' disease had lower TCR Shannon entropy and fewer highly expanded clones, which suggests clonal expansion. Only the TCR beta chain was sequenced and analyzed. Preferential use of TRBV28, TRBJ1-2 and TRBJ2-5 was observed in persistent disease, whereas TRBV20-1 and TRBJ2-1 were favored in newly diagnosed disease. The study examined only peripheral blood because the primary lesion, thyroid tissue, could not be accessed. As a limitation, the authors acknowledged that the small sample size may reduce accuracy.

The CDR3 numbers 13 residues from cysteine through phenylalanine. CDR3 DNA only is kept here, 39 bases in frame from base 1. CDR1 is given as MDHEN and CDR2 as SYDVKM, both from the germline V gene. V and J are truncated by 5 bases and 4 bases respectively, leaving an intervening sequence of 11 bases. The time point label here, explained by the study, means: newly diagnosed GD, antithyroid drugs for less than 3 months. For both TCR sequencing and RNA sequencing, RNA was extracted from PBMCs using TRIzol. The diagnosis of Graves' disease was made according to American Thyroid Association guidelines. Recruitment of patients was carried out at an endocrinology department in Xi'an, China. From each patient, approximately 10 milliliters of peripheral blood was collected into an EDTA anticoagulant tube. PBMCs were isolated by Ficoll Paque Plus density gradient separation without further T cell sorting. An Agilent 2100 Bioanalyzer and agarose gel were used to check RNA quality, and a NanoDrop 2000 was used to measure RNA concentration.

This sample was also put to use in a study of T cells in Graves' hyperthyroidism and ophthalmopathy. That second report states: Graves' hyperthyroidism was defined as stable when no progression to ophthalmopathy occurred over 18 months of follow-up. Hyperthyroidism patients were newly diagnosed, with disease duration under 2 months, and aged 18 to 65 years. Exclusion was applied to patients with uncontrolled infections, other autoimmune diseases, pregnancy or lactation. Diagnoses relied on clinical symptoms, serum thyroxine and TRAb, thyroid ultrasound and orbital computed tomography. The TCR CDR3 was subjected to a first round of RT-PCR using the HTBI primer set and the Qiagen OneStep RT-PCR kit. Most expanded thyroid clonotypes (frequency above 0.001) were also found in blood, which suggests that blood repertoires may mirror thyroid immune responses. A model built on a 13 V-J signature distinguished ophthalmopathy from stable hyperthyroidism, reaching roughly 88% sensitivity and approximately 83% specificity in cross-validation and 80%/75% in testing. In validation, the model predicted progression to ophthalmopathy with 60% to 71% sensitivity and 72.22% specificity, a median of about six months before onset. A discovery cohort of about 95 patients, fewer than 50 with Graves' ophthalmopathy and approximately 55 with stable Graves' hyperthyroidism, was used to find distinguishing TCR V-J signatures. An independent validation cohort of some 18 hyperthyroidism patients and over 15 patients who later progressed to ophthalmopathy tested prospective prediction of ophthalmopathy. For training and testing, the roughly 100 patients in the discovery cohort were randomly divided in a 7:3 ratio. In addition, the study compared T-cell repertoires in thyroid tissue and in blood from over 5 Graves' hyperthyroidism patients. After blood sampling, hyperthyroidism patients were treated with methimazole at a starting dose of 30 mg daily, and ophthalmopathy patients were treated with high-dose intravenous methylprednisolone. A second multiplex PCR round built the libraries, followed by size selection and purification. Sequencing of the libraries was done on an Illumina HiSeq2000 using paired-end 100 bp reads. SOAPnuke was used to process the raw data, with reads discarded if the reads contained adapters or uncalled bases, had a mean Phred below 15, or lacked an exact constant-primer or identifier match. COPE v1.2.5 was used to merge the high-quality paired reads, and each unique nucleotide sequence was defined as a clonotype. MiTCR v1.1 was used to align the clonotypes against IMGT TRBV, TRBD and TRBJ reference segments. The analysis included only V-J combinations with a frequency above 0.0001, which together covered 99% to 99.2% of the repertoires. The TCS score was defined as F50 (clonal expansion) divided by E x V (chaos), with BLOSUM62-based TCRdist calculated between CDR3 peptides within each V-J. Welch's t-statistics and random forest reduced approximately 520 V-J features to some 14, which were used in a naive Bayes classifier (R e1071). No statistical method was used to set the sample size in advance, and investigators knew the group allocation. The paper describes TCR Vbeta CDR3 sequencing of 140 or so peripheral blood samples, made up of roughly 45 ophthalmopathy patients, around 78 hyperthyroidism patients and 17 progressor patients.

The chain uses TRBV28 and TRBJ1-2; TRBD1 is a weak D gene call, 6 bases matching. The receptor comes from a woman aged 25-40 years with Graves disease. Donor details come from another sample of the same person, matched by shared clones. The sample here was peripheral blood mononuclear cells (PBMCs), taken at new diagnosis, from a patient treated with antithyroid drugs. The DNA sequence follows: TGTGCCAGCAGTCCAGGGGTAGTCTATGGCTACACCTTC. The translation is CASSPGVVYGYTF.